A single sample gave rise to the 8 T cell receptor beta chains below, sequenced in a study of T cell changes during pregnancy in multiple sclerosis. The method was immunoSEQ multiplex PCR; TCRdb's version includes in-frame clones alone and lacks a portion of them. This sample yields tens of thousands of clones, of which 92% are seen a single time; less than 3% belongs to the top ten. Sequencing used peripheral blood, obtained before pregnancy. Receptors originate from a female donor with multiple sclerosis, enrolled in a pregnancy study.

This chain links TRBV2 with TRBJ2-2; 7 bases match TRBD1. V gave up 3 bases and J gave up 6 bases; unmatched junction bases: 4. Germline V gene lookup returns CDR1 SNHLY and CDR2 FYNNEI. This CDR3 has 14 amino acids. CDR3 DNA: TGTGCCAGCAGTGATGACAGGGCGTCCGGGGAGCTGTTTTTT. Its protein is CASSDDRASGELFF.

This rearrangement joins TRBV19 to TRBJ1-1; no firm D call. The CDR3 has 15 residues. The V gene's germline CDR1 is LNHDA and CDR2 SQIVND (reference sequence). The V and J ends lost 3 bases and 0 bases respectively, with 11 bases between them. The CDR3 protein is CASSISDTLNTEAFF. In DNA, the CDR3 is TGTGCCAGTAGTATCTCCGACACACTGAACACTGAAGCTTTCTTT.

The J gene is TRBJ2-7, the V gene TRBV5-5; 8 bases are a match to TRBD1. The CDR3 spans 20 residues. Germline CDR1 is SGHKS and CDR2 is YYEKEE (reference sequence). Trimming at V came to 1 base and at J to 3 bases, leaving 21 bases not matched to a gene. Here the CDR3 DNA reads TGTGCCAGCAGCTTGTTCCCCTCTCAGGGGGCGATCGGAGTGGGCTACGAGCAGTACTTC. Its translation: CASSLFPSQGAIGVGYEQYF.

J is TRBJ2-3 and V is TRBV7-9; 9 bases map to TRBD1. Per germline, CDR1 SEHNR and CDR2 FQNEAQ (reference sequence). The CDR3 runs to 16 residues. Trimming at V came to 5 bases and at J to 0 bases, leaving 6 bases not matched to a gene. In DNA, the CDR3 is TGTGCCAGCAGCGATTGGACAGGGGCTAGCACAGATACGCAGTATTTT. This codes for CASSDWTGASTDTQYF.

The V and J genes are TRBV19 and TRBJ2-2; no clear D. V was clipped by 2 bases and J by 3 bases, with 7 bases between them. This CDR3 comprises 14 residues. Germline V gives CDR1 LNHDA, CDR2 SQIVND (reference sequence). This chain's CDR3 is CASSIRSDTGELFF. The CDR3 DNA sequence: TGTGCCAGTAGTATACGGTCGGACACCGGGGAGCTGTTTTTT.

The chain has TRBV6-1 and TRBJ2-7; tentatively, D is TRBD2 (5 bases). V lost 4 bases, J lost 6 bases, and 19 bases lay in between. Germline CDR1 MNHNS, CDR2 SASEGT. This CDR3 is built from 15 residues. CDR3 protein: CASSGPGRGKSEQYF. In DNA, the CDR3 is TGTGCCAGCAGTGGCCCCGGACGGGGAAAGAGCGAGCAGTACTTC.

CDR3 amino acids: CSVGQGTDEQYF. The DNA of the CDR3 is TGCAGCGTTGGACAGGGGACGGACGAGCAGTACTTC. The V gene is TRBV29-1, the J gene TRBJ2-7; 8 nucleotides agree with TRBD1. Germline V gene lookup returns CDR1 SQVTM and CDR2 ANQGSEA. The CDR3 sequence is 12 residues long. V lost 4 bases to trimming and J lost 5 bases; unmatched junction nucleotides: 4.

V and J are TRBV19 and TRBJ2-5; 10 nucleotides align to TRBD2. Germline CDR1 LNHDA, CDR2 SQIVND (reference sequence). The CDR3 has 14 residues. V gave up 5 bases and J gave up 5 bases; unmatched junction bases: 5. The CDR3, as DNA: TGTGCCAGTAGTTCAGCGGGAGGGTATGAGACCCAGTACTTC. Protein sequence: CASSSAGGYETQYF.